These T cell receptor beta chains were read from a single sample in a study of cytotoxic CD8 clonotypes in ibrutinib-treated CLL. Sequenced by immunoSEQ multiplex PCR; TCRdb stores in-frame clones only, minus some. The data show some 61,000 clones, 68% seen once. The source was PBMCs, collected after 12 months of ibrutinib treatment. The receptors here all came from a human donor with chronic lymphocytic leukemia. The conserved cysteine and the conserved F or W are not part of the CDR3 here. The D gene is left open where the match is weak.

CDR3 protein	D gene	CDR3 length	V gene	J gene
ASSPGARQGISGYT	TRBD1	14	TRBV9	TRBJ1-2
ASSPPRDRSYEQY	TRBD1	13	TRBV18	TRBJ2-7
ASSLPPGQVGREQF	TRBD1	14	TRBV5-4	TRBJ2-1
ASRTWTSGGPRGRTDTQY	TRBD2	18	TRBV27	TRBJ2-3
ASSPPGLAGGQETQY	TRBD2	15	TRBV5-4	TRBJ2-5
ASSLGQGAGGANVLT	-	15	TRBV7-9	TRBJ2-6
ASSQDLQHYGYT	-	12	TRBV4-2	TRBJ1-2
ASLGDRPNTGELF	TRBD1	13	TRBV6-1	TRBJ2-2
ASSRPGTDRTYNEQF	TRBD1	15	TRBV4-1	TRBJ2-1
ATSRPPGLAGVNNEQF	TRBD2	16	TRBV15	TRBJ2-1
ASSLLVGSGELF	-	12	TRBV7-2	TRBJ2-2
ASSLQASPTDTQY	-	13	TRBV7-2	TRBJ2-3
ASSLFRFGTEAF	-	12	TRBV6-1	TRBJ1-1
ASSLVGNEETQY	-	12	TRBV5-4	TRBJ2-5
SVEETRAF	-	8	TRBV29-1	TRBJ1-1
ASSLTSTETQY	-	11	TRBV5-4	TRBJ2-5
ASSWGGTGGYEQY	TRBD1	13	TRBV5-1	TRBJ2-7
ASSRRGSRWNYGYT	-	14	TRBV2	TRBJ1-2
ASSPDRRVNEQF	-	12	TRBV5-1	TRBJ2-1
ASSLSWGQETQY	-	12	TRBV5-1	TRBJ2-5
ASSSGPEGSETQY	-	13	TRBV5-1	TRBJ2-5